The TCR beta chain described here comes from a study of blood T cells in healthy people across ages. Study-wide findings and caveats: Higher naive T cell percentage went strongly together with higher TCR beta diversity. The study lacked donor CMV status, which possibly confounded expanded clonotype changes. Getting older went along with TCR beta diversity per million T cells dropping roughly linearly.

As for this clonotype: Its specificity is unknown. The junction departs from the called germline gene at one end, perhaps through a read error.

In terms of origin and age, donors were healthy Caucasian individuals from Russia aged roughly 6 to 95. The length of the CDR3 is 12 residues. Germline V CDR1 and CDR2: GTSNPN, SVGIG (reference sequence). Then a second PCR, running roughly 7 to 11 cycles, was carried out with a sample-barcoded 5' primer and a J-beta primer mix. TCRdb recomputed calls from the 5' RACE reads with MiXCR, one row per CDR3 protein. Of over 1,500,000 distinct CDR3 sequences detected, around 40% appear once; the ten largest clones hold under 30%. The chain is built from TRBV30 and TRBJ1-2; the D gene is possibly TRBD1 (5 bases). Sample: blood. The clonotype comes from a human donor in good health. The CDR3 nucleotides are TGTGCCGGGAGTATAGGGGACTATGGCTACACCTTC. It translates to CAGSIGDYGYTF. The complete variable domain, with remaining parts taken from reference TRBV30 and TRBJ1-2, reads SQTIHQWPATLVQPVGSPLSLECTVEGTSNPNLYWYRQAAGRGLQLLFYSVGIGQISSEVPQNLSASRPQDRQFILSSKKLLLSDSGFYLCAGSIGDYGYTFGSGTRLTVV.